This TCR beta chain appears in the sequencing data of a study of technical replicates of blood from a few donors. Germline V gene lookup returns CDR1 MNHNS and CDR2 SASEGT. V was clipped by 7 bases and J by 7 bases; unmatched bases: 12. The CDR3 has 15 residues. The protocol was immunoSEQ multiplex PCR, while the TCRdb copy is restricted to in-frame clones and leaves out a portion. Of roughly 90,000 clones listed, 95% to 97% are singletons. The source material was T cells isolated from PBMCs. The chain is built from TRBV6-1 and TRBJ2-1, with TRBD2 matching over 8 bases. This sequence was found in a human donor in good health. The CDR3 sequence: CASTRSAGGFNEQFF. The CDR3 DNA follows: TGTGCCAGCACTAGGTCCGCGGGAGGATTTAATGAGCAGTTCTTC.